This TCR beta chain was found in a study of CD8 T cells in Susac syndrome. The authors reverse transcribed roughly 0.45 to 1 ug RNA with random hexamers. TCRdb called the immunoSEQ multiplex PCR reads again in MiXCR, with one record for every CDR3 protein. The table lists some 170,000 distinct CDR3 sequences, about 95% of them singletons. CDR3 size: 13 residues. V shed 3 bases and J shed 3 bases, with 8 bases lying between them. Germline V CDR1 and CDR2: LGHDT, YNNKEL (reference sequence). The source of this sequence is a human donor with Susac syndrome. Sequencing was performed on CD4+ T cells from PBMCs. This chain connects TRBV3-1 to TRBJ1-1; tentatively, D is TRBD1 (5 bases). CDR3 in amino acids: CASSHQGHTEAFF. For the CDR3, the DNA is TGTGCCAGCAGCCACCAGGGTCACACTGAAGCTTTCTTT.